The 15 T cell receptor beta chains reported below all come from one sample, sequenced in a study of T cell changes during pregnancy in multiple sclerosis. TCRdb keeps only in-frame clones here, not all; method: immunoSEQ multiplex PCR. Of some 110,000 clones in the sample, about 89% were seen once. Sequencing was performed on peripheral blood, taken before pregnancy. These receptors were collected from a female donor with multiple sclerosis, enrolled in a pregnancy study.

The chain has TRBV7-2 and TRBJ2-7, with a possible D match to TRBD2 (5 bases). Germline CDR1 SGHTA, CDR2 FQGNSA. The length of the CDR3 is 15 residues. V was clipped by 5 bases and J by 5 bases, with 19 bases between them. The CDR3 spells CASSKNSAIKNEQYF. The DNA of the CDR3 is TGTGCCAGCAGCAAAAATAGCGCTATTAAAAACGAGCAGTACTTC.

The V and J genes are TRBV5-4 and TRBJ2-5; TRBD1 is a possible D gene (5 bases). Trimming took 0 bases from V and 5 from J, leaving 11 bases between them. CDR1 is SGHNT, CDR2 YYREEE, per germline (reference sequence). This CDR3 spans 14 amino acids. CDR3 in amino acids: CASSLVPGLETQYF. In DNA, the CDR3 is TGTGCCAGCAGCTTGGTTCCAGGGCTTGAGACCCAGTACTTC. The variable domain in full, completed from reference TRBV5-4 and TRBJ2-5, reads ETGVTQSPTHLIKTRGQQVTLRCSSQSGHNTVSWYQQALGQGPQFIFQYYREEENGRGNFPPRFSGLQFPNYSSELNVNALELDDSALYLCASSLVPGLETQYFGPGTRLLVL.

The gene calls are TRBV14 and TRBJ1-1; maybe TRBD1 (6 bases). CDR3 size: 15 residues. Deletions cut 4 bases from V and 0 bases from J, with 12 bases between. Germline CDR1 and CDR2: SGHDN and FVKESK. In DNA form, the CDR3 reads TGTGCCAGCAGCCGGCCCGCAGGGGTGAACACTGAAGCTTTCTTT. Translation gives CASSRPAGVNTEAFF.

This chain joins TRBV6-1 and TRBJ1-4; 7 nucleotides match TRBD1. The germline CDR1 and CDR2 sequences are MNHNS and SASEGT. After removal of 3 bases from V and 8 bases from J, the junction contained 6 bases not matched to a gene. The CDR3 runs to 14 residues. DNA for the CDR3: TGTGCCAGCAGTGATACAGGGGTGTCGGAAAAACTGTTTTTT. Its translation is CASSDTGVSEKLFF.

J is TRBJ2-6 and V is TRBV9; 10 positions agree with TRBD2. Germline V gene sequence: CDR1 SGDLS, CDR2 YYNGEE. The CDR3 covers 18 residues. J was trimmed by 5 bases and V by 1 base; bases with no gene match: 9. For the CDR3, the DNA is TGTGCCAGCAGCGTACTAGCGGGGGCCCGGGGTAGGGCCAACGTCCTGACTTTC. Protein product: CASSVLAGARGRANVLTF.

CDR3: CASSQYGQGPLHF. The CDR3 nucleotides are TGTGCCAGCAGTCAATACGGGCAGGGACCCCTCCACTTT. This chain connects TRBV28 to TRBJ1-6, with D possibly matching TRBD1 (5 bases). The CDR3 runs to 13 residues. Between the trimmed V and J ends, which lost 5 bases and 12 bases, there was a span of 14 bases. CDR1 and CDR2 from the germline V gene are MDHEN and SYDVKM.

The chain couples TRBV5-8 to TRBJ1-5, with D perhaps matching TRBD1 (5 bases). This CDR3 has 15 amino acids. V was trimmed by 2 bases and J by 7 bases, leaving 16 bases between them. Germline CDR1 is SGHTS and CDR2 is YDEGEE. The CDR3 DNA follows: TGTGCCAGCAGCTTTCCCCTACAGGTACAACAGCCCCAGCATTTT. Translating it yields CASSFPLQVQQPQHF.

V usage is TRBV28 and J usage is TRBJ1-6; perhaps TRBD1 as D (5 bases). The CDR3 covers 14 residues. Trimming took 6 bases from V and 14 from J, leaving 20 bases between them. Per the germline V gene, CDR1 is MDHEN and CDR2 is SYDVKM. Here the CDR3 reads CASSFRQQPRALHF. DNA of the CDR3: TGTGCCAGCAGCTTCCGACAGCAGCCCAGGGCCCTCCACTTT.

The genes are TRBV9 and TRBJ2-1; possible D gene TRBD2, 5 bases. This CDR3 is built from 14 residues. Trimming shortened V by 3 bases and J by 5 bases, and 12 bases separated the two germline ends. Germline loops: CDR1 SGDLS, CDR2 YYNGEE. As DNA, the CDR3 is TGTGCCAGCAGCGAGTGGGAGCTCAACAATGAGCAGTTCTTC. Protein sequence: CASSEWELNNEQFF. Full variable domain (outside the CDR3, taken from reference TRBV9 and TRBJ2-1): DSGVTQTPKHLITATGQRVTLRCSPRSGDLSVYWYQQSLDQGLQFLIQYYNGEERAKGNILERFSAQQFPDLHSELNLSSLELGDSALYFCASSEWELNNEQFFGPGTRLTVL.

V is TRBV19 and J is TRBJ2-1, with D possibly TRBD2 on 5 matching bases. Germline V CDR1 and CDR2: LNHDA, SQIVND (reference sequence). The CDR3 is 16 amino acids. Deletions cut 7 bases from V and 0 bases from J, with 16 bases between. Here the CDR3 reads CASMMTGISSYNEQFF. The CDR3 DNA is TGTGCCAGTATGATGACGGGGATTAGCTCCTACAATGAGCAGTTCTTC.

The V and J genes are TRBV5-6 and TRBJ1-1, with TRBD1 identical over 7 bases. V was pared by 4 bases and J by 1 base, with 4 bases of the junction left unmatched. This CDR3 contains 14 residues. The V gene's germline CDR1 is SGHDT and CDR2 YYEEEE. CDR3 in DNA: TGTGCCAGCAGCATCGGGACAGCGAACACTGAAGCTTTCTTT. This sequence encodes CASSIGTANTEAFF.

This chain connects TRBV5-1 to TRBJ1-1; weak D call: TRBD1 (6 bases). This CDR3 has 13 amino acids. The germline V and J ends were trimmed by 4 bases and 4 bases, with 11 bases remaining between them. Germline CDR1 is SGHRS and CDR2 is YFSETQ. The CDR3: CASSANRATEAFF. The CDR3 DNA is TGCGCCAGCAGCGCAAACAGGGCCACTGAAGCTTTCTTT.

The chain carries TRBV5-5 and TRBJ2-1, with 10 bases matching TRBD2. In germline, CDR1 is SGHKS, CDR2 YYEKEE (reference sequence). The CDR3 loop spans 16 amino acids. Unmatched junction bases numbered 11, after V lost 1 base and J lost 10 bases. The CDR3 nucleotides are TGTGCCAGCAGCTTGAATCCCGGACTAGCGGAAAGCGAGCAGTTCTTC. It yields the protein CASSLNPGLAESEQFF.

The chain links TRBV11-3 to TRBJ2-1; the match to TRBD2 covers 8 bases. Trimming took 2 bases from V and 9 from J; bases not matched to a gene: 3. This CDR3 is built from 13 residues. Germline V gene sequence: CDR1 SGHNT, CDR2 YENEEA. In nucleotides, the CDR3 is TGTGCCAGCAGCTTATCCCTAGCGGGTGAGCAGTTCTTC. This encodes CASSLSLAGEQFF.

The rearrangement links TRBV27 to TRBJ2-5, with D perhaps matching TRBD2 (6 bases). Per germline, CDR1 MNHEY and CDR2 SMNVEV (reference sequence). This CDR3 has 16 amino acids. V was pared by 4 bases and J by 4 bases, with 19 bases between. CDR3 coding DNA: TGTGCCAGCAGTTCGGGGGACCCCCAATTTGTAGAGACCCAGTACTTC. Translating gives CASSSGDPQFVETQYF.